What follows are 28 T cell receptor beta chains derived from one specimen sequenced in a study of tissue T cells after allogeneic stem cell transplantation. This research-autopsy study prospectively enrolled adult allogeneic hematopoietic cell transplant recipients with steroid-refractory graft-versus-host disease. Some clones are missing from TCRdb's copy, which holds only in-frame ones; the method was immunoSEQ multiplex PCR. The repertoire holds several thousand clones, with around 80% as singletons. This sample comprised esophageal tissue, obtained at autopsy. The source of these receptors is a male patient older than 55 with steroid-refractory graft-versus-host disease after an allogeneic stem cell transplant. The graft donor may have given rise to some T cells.

J is TRBJ1-2 and V is TRBV28, with no clear D. CDR1 and CDR2 (germline): MDHEN, SYDVKM. There are 11 residues in the CDR3. The germline V and J ends were trimmed by 7 bases and 3 bases, with 6 bases remaining between them. In nucleotides, the CDR3 is TGTGCCAGCATGTCCGACTATGGCTACACCTTC. Encoded protein: CASMSDYGYTF.

This rearrangement joins TRBV13 to TRBJ1-1; no clear D gene. Germline assignment: CDR1 PRHDT and CDR2 FYEKMQ (reference sequence). This CDR3 has 16 residues. The V end lost 6 bases, the J end lost 1 base, and 18 bases lay between the germline ends. The DNA for the CDR3 is TGTGCCAGCAGTCCCACTGCGGCTTCAGGGAACACTGAAGCTTTCTTT. It is translated as CASSPTAASGNTEAFF.

This sequence joins TRBV10-3 and TRBJ2-7; possibly TRBD1 for D (6 bases). V lost 5 bases and J lost 2, with 16 bases in between. The germline CDR1 and CDR2 sequences are ENHRY and SYGVKD. The CDR3 runs 15 residues. In DNA form, the CDR3 reads TGTGCCATCAGTCTGAACAGGGAAACCGCCTACGAGCAGTACTTC. Translation: CAISLNRETAYEQYF.

The DNA for the CDR3 is TGTGCCAGCAGTGTACACCGGGACAGGCCCTACGAGCAGTACTTC. Translating it yields CASSVHRDRPYEQYF. The chain employs TRBV2 and TRBJ2-7; TRBD1 matches 8 bases. CDR3 length equals 15 residues. CDR1 is SNHLY, CDR2 FYNNEI, per germline. Trimming took 4 bases from V and 2 from J; bases not matched to a gene: 7.

The CDR3, as DNA: TGTGCCAGCAGCCCCGCTGTCTATGGCTACACCTTC. Translated: CASSPAVYGYTF. The chain has TRBV7-9 and TRBJ1-2; D gene ambiguous. The CDR3 extends over 12 amino acids. Germline loops: CDR1 SEHNR, CDR2 FQNEAQ (reference sequence). Deletions cut 5 bases from V and 4 bases from J, with 8 bases between.

This clone was found a few times. The chain employs TRBV10-3 and TRBJ1-6; the D gene is possibly TRBD1 (5 bases). The germline V gene has CDR1 ENHRY and CDR2 SYGVKD. V lost 0 bases, J lost 0 bases, and 9 bases lay in between. The CDR3 covers 17 residues. CDR3 sequence reads: CAISESKGSSYNSPLHF. CDR3 bases: TGTGCCATCAGTGAGTCGAAGGGGAGCTCCTATAATTCACCCCTCCACTTT.

This chain uses TRBV29-1 with TRBJ1-1; 7 bases are a match to TRBD1. Trimming took 3 bases from V and 8 from J; bases not matched to a gene: 3. The CDR3 has 11 residues. Germline CDR1 reads SQVTM; CDR2 reads ANQGSEA. The CDR3 loop reads CSVDLGGEAFF. CDR3 nucleotides: TGCAGCGTTGACCTAGGGGGCGAAGCTTTCTTT.

The genes are TRBV19 and TRBJ1-1; D is possibly TRBD1 (5 bases). There are 13 residues in the CDR3. Between the trimmed V and J ends, which lost 5 bases and 3 bases, there was a span of 10 bases. Germline values: CDR1 LNHDA, CDR2 SQIVND (reference sequence). The CDR3 DNA reads TGTGCCAGTAGTCCGGGAGGGGACACTGAAGCTTTCTTT. Residues: CASSPGGDTEAFF.

The gene calls are TRBV6-5 and TRBJ2-2; either TRBD1 or TRBD2 may supply D (5 bases each). V was trimmed by 7 bases and J by 6 bases, leaving 15 bases between them. The CDR3 has 14 residues. Germline loops: CDR1 MNHEY, CDR2 SVGAGI. DNA of the CDR3: TGTGCCAGCATTCGCGGGCAGGGTCCCGGGGAGCTGTTTTTT. Translation gives CASIRGQGPGELFF.

This clone was detected a few times. This chain joins TRBV6-5 and TRBJ1-2; D call uncertain. The V gene's germline CDR1 is MNHEY and CDR2 SVGAGI. Deletions cut 6 bases from V and 5 bases from J, with 13 bases between. This CDR3 contains 13 residues. The CDR3 sequence is CASRRDGSYGYTF. CDR3 DNA sequence: TGTGCCAGCAGACGCGACGGCTCTTATGGCTACACCTTC.

This clone was seen more than once but under ten times. This chain links TRBV5-1 with TRBJ1-2, with a tentative D call TRBD1 (6 bases). The CDR3 spans 14 residues. In germline, CDR1 is SGHRS, CDR2 YFSETQ. With 2 bases removed from V and 3 bases from J, the gap between germline ends came to 11 bases. CDR3 amino acids: CASSFRGADYGYTF. The CDR3 DNA reads as TGCGCCAGCAGCTTTAGGGGGGCGGACTATGGCTACACCTTC.

V and J are TRBV7-8 and TRBJ2-7; 9 nucleotides line up with TRBD1. This CDR3 spans 15 amino acids. J gave up 6 bases and V 5 bases, and 11 bases lay outside the gene matches. CDR1 and CDR2 from the germline V gene are SGHVS and FQNEAQ. DNA for the CDR3: TGTGCCAGCAGCCGCCGGGACAGGGATAATGGCGAGCAGTACTTC. Its translation is CASSRRDRDNGEQYF.

The chain uses TRBV5-6 and TRBJ2-7; D may correspond to TRBD1 or TRBD2 (6 bases each). The CDR3 has 14 residues. The germline V gene has CDR1 SGHDT and CDR2 YYEEEE. Deletions cut 0 bases from V and 2 bases from J, with 9 bases between. Written as DNA, the CDR3 is TGTGCCAGCAGCTTGGGCGGGGACACCTACGAGCAGTACTTC. It codes for CASSLGGDTYEQYF.

The V and J genes are TRBV10-2 and TRBJ2-7; 10 bases map to TRBD2. CDR1 is WSHSY, CDR2 SAAADI, per germline. The CDR3 is 16 residues long. V was clipped by 0 bases and J by 6 bases; unmatched bases: 8. Here the CDR3 DNA reads TGCGCCAGCAGTGAGTCGAGGACTAGCGGCTCGAGCGAGCAGTACTTC. This codes for CASSESRTSGSSEQYF.

This rearrangement joins TRBV7-9 to TRBJ1-1; the D is unclear. This CDR3 is built from 13 residues. Germline-derived CDR1 and CDR2 are SEHNR and FQNEAQ (reference sequence). The germline V and J ends were trimmed by 3 bases and 6 bases, with 11 bases remaining between them. The CDR3 bases are TGTGCCAGCAGCTTTGCCGGAAACTCTGAAGCTTTCTTT. It specifies CASSFAGNSEAFF.

This chain joins TRBV3-1 (or the pseudogene TRBV3-2) and TRBJ2-2, with a weak D call TRBD2 (7 bases). Germline lookup yields CDR1 LGHDT and CDR2 YNNKEL (reference sequence). This CDR3 contains 17 residues. V lost 0 bases and J lost 8, with 19 bases in between. The CDR3 protein is CASSQDYGGLRRGELFF. The CDR3 region has the DNA TGTGCCAGCAGCCAAGATTACGGGGGGCTCCGAAGGGGGGAGCTGTTTTTT.

The V call is TRBV5-1, the J call TRBJ1-1; D is undetermined. Germline V lookup: CDR1 SGHRS, CDR2 YFSETQ. Trimming left V 0 bases short and J 1 base short, with 7 bases between. This CDR3 region has 14 residues. As DNA, the CDR3 is TGCGCCAGCAGCTTGGGGTCCACGAACACTGAAGCTTTCTTT. Protein: CASSLGSTNTEAFF.

V and J are TRBV5-1 and TRBJ2-6, with D tentatively TRBD1 (6 bases). Looked up from germline, CDR1 is SGHRS and CDR2 is YFSETQ. Trimming stripped 3 bases from V and 4 bases from J, with 14 bases between. This CDR3 comprises 16 residues. The DNA for the CDR3 is TGCGCCAGCAGCTGGGGCGCAGGGGTCGGGGCCAACGTCCTGACTTTC. Translated, it gives CASSWGAGVGANVLTF.

V usage is TRBV28 and J usage is TRBJ2-7; 10 bases map to TRBD1. The CDR3 contains 14 residues. Germline V lookup: CDR1 MDHEN, CDR2 SYDVKM. Losses at the gene ends were 6 bases for V and 2 bases for J; bases not matched to a gene: 4. CDR3 amino acids: CASRGTGVTYEQYF. The CDR3 DNA reads as TGTGCCAGCAGGGGGACAGGGGTTACCTACGAGCAGTACTTC.

This clone is labeled large. The chain is built from TRBV24-1 and TRBJ1-6; D remains ambiguous. Trimming left V 2 bases short and J 4 bases short, with 5 bases between. The CDR3 contains 14 residues. Looked up from germline, CDR1 is KGHDR and CDR2 is SFDVKD. Written as DNA, the CDR3 is TGTGCCACCAGTGATTCCGGGTATAATTCACCCCTCCACTTT. Its protein is CATSDSGYNSPLHF.

The chain combines TRBV21-1 with TRBJ1-6. TRBV21-1 is given as a pseudogene. The CDR3 is 14 residues long. This CDR3 reads CARGRRPYNSPLHF. CDR3 in DNA: TGTGCCAGGGGACGAAGACCCTATAATTCACCCCTCCACTTT.

The gene calls are TRBV20-1 and TRBJ1-1; maybe TRBD1 (5 bases). Per germline, CDR1 DFQATT and CDR2 SNEGSKA (reference sequence). CDR3 size: 14 residues. Trimming shortened V by 3 bases and J by 5 bases, and 16 bases separated the two germline ends. The CDR3 DNA follows: TGCAGTGCTAGTCGAAGTCGGGGCTATACTGAAGCTTTCTTT. Its translation is CSASRSRGYTEAFF.

V gene TRBV5-1 combines with J gene TRBJ2-7; D assignment may be TRBD1 or TRBD2 (5 bases each). Germline V gene lookup returns CDR1 SGHRS and CDR2 YFSETQ. CDR3 length: 14 amino acids. V was pared by 4 bases and J by 3 bases, with 14 bases between. CDR3 in DNA: TGCGCCAGCAGCACGAGGGACGGCGACTACGAGCAGTACTTC. Translation: CASSTRDGDYEQYF.

The CDR3 region has the DNA TGTGCCAGCTCACCACCAATCTCCCCCACCATTAACTATGGCTACACCTTC. Its protein product is CASSPPISPTINYGYTF. V gene TRBV18 combines with J gene TRBJ1-2; D uncertain. The germline V gene has CDR1 KGHSH and CDR2 LQKENI. Trimming shortened V by 0 bases and J by 1 base, and 15 bases separated the two germline ends. CDR3 length: 17 amino acids.

The rearrangement links TRBV29-1 to TRBJ2-6, with a tentative D call TRBD1 (6 bases). Germline CDR1 SQVTM, CDR2 ANQGSEA. The V end lost 4 bases, the J end lost 7 bases, and 8 bases lay between the germline ends. The CDR3 contains 12 residues. The CDR3 bases are TGCAGCGTTGCACAGGGAGCCAACGTCCTGACTTTC. Its protein is CSVAQGANVLTF.

The genes are TRBV5-1 and TRBJ1-2, with no clear D. Germline V gives CDR1 SGHRS, CDR2 YFSETQ. The ends were cut back, 1 base at V and 6 bases at J, with 16 bases in the middle. The CDR3 runs 15 residues. Here the CDR3 DNA reads TGCGCCAGCAGCTTGTCCCGACTCCCGGATCATGGCTACACCTTC. Its protein is CASSLSRLPDHGYTF.

This chain uses TRBV28 with TRBJ1-5; D is uncertain. The CDR3 totals 16 residues. Trimming removed 2 bases at V and 0 bases at J, with 11 bases between. The germline gives CDR1 MDHEN, CDR2 SYDVKM. The CDR3 reads CASSLGNFYSNQPQHF. The CDR3 nucleotides read TGTGCCAGCAGTTTAGGGAACTTTTATAGCAATCAGCCCCAGCATTTT. The full variable domain, with the rest looked up from reference TRBV28 and TRBJ1-5, is DVKVTQSSRYLVKRTGEKVFLECVQDMDHENMFWYRQDPGLGLRLIYFSYDVKMKEKGDIPEGYSVSREKKERFSLILESASTNQTSMYLCASSLGNFYSNQPQHFGDGTRLSIL.

The genes are TRBV23-1 and TRBJ1-1, with TRBD1 matching over 7 bases. TRBV23-1 is given ORF status, its function remaining uncertain. With 2 bases clipped from V and 4 bases from J, the junction kept 4 bases outside the gene matches. The CDR3 has 14 amino acids. The CDR3 coding sequence is TGCGCCAGCAGTCAAGAGACAGGGATCACTGAAGCTTTCTTT. Translating gives CASSQETGITEAFF.